A selection of T cell receptor beta chains follows, all from one sample in a study of blood T cell repertoires in COVID-19. TCRdb's table, derived via immunoSEQ multiplex PCR, lists solely in-frame clones and lacks some. The repertoire holds a few hundred thousand clones, with more than 70% as singletons. Sequencing was carried out using PBMCs or T cells enriched from blood (not recorded which). The origin of the receptors is a woman aged 18-29 years who had recovered from COVID-19. Both conserved end residues are part of each CDR3. D genes are given only for firm matches. Size is stated for part of the rows, as once, few or many counts, or as a class when the clone is expanded.

v_gene: TRBV27
j_gene: TRBJ1-6
abundance: once
d_gene: -
CDR3nt: TGTGCCAGCAGTTTATCGAGGGAACGAAATTCACCCCTCCACTTT
CDR3aa: CASSLSRERNSPLHF

v_gene: TRBV7-3
j_gene: TRBJ1-6
abundance: -
d_gene: TRBD1
CDR3nt: TGTGCCAGCAGCTCCGGGGACAGTACCTTTTCACCCCTCCACTTT
CDR3aa: CASSSGDSTFSPLHF

v_gene: TRBV19
j_gene: TRBJ1-4
abundance: -
d_gene: TRBD1
CDR3nt: TGTGCCAGCGGGGACAGACCTAATGAAAAACTGTTTTTT
CDR3aa: CASGDRPNEKLFF

v_gene: TRBV5-1
j_gene: TRBJ2-1
abundance: -
d_gene: -
CDR3nt: TGCGCCAGCAGCTACAACAGGTACAATGAGCAGTTCTTC
CDR3aa: CASSYNRYNEQFF

v_gene: TRBV6-2/TRBV6-3
j_gene: TRBJ2-3
abundance: -
d_gene: TRBD2
CDR3nt: TGTGCCAGCAGTCACACTAGCGGGGGGAGCACAGATACGCAGTATTTT
CDR3aa: CASSHTSGGSTDTQYF

v_gene: TRBV4-1
j_gene: TRBJ2-7
abundance: -
d_gene: TRBD2
CDR3nt: TGCGCCAGCAGCCAAGGGACTAGCGGCGCCTACGAGCAGTACTTC
CDR3aa: CASSQGTSGAYEQYF

v_gene: TRBV9
j_gene: TRBJ1-1
abundance: few
d_gene: -
CDR3nt: TGTGCCAGCAGCGTAGGGGGCAAGGATGAAGCTTTCTTT
CDR3aa: CASSVGGKDEAFF

v_gene: TRBV5-1
j_gene: TRBJ2-7
abundance: -
d_gene: TRBD2
CDR3nt: TGCGCCAGCAGCTTGGAAGGAGGGAGGGGTTTCGGTTCATACGAGCAGTACTTC
CDR3aa: CASSLEGGRGFGSYEQYF

v_gene: TRBV21-1
j_gene: TRBJ2-3
abundance: -
d_gene: -
CDR3nt: TGTGCCAGCAGCCCAGATGAGAGCGGGGCAGGTCCAAACACAGATACGCAGTATTTT
CDR3aa: CASSPDESGAGPNTDTQYF

v_gene: TRBV7-2
j_gene: TRBJ2-7
abundance: -
d_gene: TRBD1
CDR3nt: TGTGCCAGCAGCTTAGGGCCAGGGGGCTCCTACGAGCAGTACTTC
CDR3aa: CASSLGPGGSYEQYF

v_gene: TRBV5-6
j_gene: TRBJ2-5
abundance: -
d_gene: -
CDR3nt: TGTGCCAGCAGCTTGGGCCGGGGTGAGACCCAGTACTTC
CDR3aa: CASSLGRGETQYF

v_gene: TRBV11-3
j_gene: TRBJ2-3
abundance: -
d_gene: TRBD2
CDR3nt: TGTGCCAGCAGCTTCCGGGGGGGCACAGATACGCAGTATTTT
CDR3aa: CASSFRGGTDTQYF

v_gene: TRBV19
j_gene: TRBJ2-2
abundance: -
d_gene: TRBD1
CDR3nt: TGTGCCAGTAGTAACCGGGGACAGGGGGCCGGGGAGCTGTTTTTT
CDR3aa: CASSNRGQGAGELFF

v_gene: TRBV28
j_gene: TRBJ1-2
abundance: -
d_gene: -
CDR3nt: TGTGCCAGCAGCCCAAGACAGGCGGTCCTTAACTATGGCTACACCTTC
CDR3aa: CASSPRQAVLNYGYTF

v_gene: TRBV9
j_gene: TRBJ2-2
abundance: -
d_gene: -
CDR3nt: TGTGCCAGCAGCGTAGGGACAATGAACACCGGGGAGCTGTTTTTT
CDR3aa: CASSVGTMNTGELFF

v_gene: TRBV9
j_gene: TRBJ1-1
abundance: -
d_gene: TRBD1
CDR3nt: TGTGCCAGCAGCATTCATGGACAGGGGAACACTGAAGCTTTCTTT
CDR3aa: CASSIHGQGNTEAFF

v_gene: TRBV27
j_gene: TRBJ1-6
abundance: -
d_gene: TRBD1
CDR3nt: TGTGCCAGCAGTTTATGGGCCGGGGACAGGGTCTATAATTCACCCCTCCACTTT
CDR3aa: CASSLWAGDRVYNSPLHF

v_gene: TRBV18
j_gene: TRBJ1-1
abundance: -
d_gene: TRBD1
CDR3nt: TGTGCCAGCTCACCACAGGGGCCAGGGGGAACTGAAGCTTTCTTT
CDR3aa: CASSPQGPGGTEAFF

v_gene: TRBV3-1/TRBV3-2
j_gene: TRBJ1-2
abundance: -
d_gene: -
CDR3nt: TGTGCCAGCAGCCAAGTAACGGCCCAGGGGGGCTACACCTTC
CDR3aa: CASSQVTAQGGYTF

v_gene: TRBV5-6
j_gene: TRBJ1-2
abundance: -
d_gene: TRBD1
CDR3nt: TGTGCCAGTACTACGAAACAGGGGGCCGTTAACTATGGCTACACCTTC
CDR3aa: CASTTKQGAVNYGYTF

v_gene: TRBV9
j_gene: TRBJ1-6
abundance: -
d_gene: TRBD1
CDR3nt: TGTGCCAGCAGCGTAGGACCCGGGACAGGGTCTTGGGCGTATAATTCACCCCTCCACTTT
CDR3aa: CASSVGPGTGSWAYNSPLHF

v_gene: TRBV27
j_gene: TRBJ2-7
abundance: -
d_gene: TRBD2
CDR3nt: TGTGCCAGCAGTACAGGACTGCGAGCGGGGGGGAATGAGCAGTACTTC
CDR3aa: CASSTGLRAGGNEQYF

v_gene: TRBV5-1
j_gene: TRBJ2-5
abundance: -
d_gene: TRBD2
CDR3nt: TGCGCCAGCAGCTCCGACGGGACTAGCGGGGGGGTGTACCAAGAGACCCAGTACTTC
CDR3aa: CASSSDGTSGGVYQETQYF

v_gene: TRBV27
j_gene: TRBJ1-2
abundance: once
d_gene: -
CDR3nt: TGTGCCAGCAGTGGGTTTACGAGCTGGGCCTACACCTTC
CDR3aa: CASSGFTSWAYTF

v_gene: TRBV5-4
j_gene: TRBJ1-2
abundance: -
d_gene: -
CDR3nt: TGTGCCAGCAGCTTGGTTGTAGAGCCCGCCTATGGCTACACCTTC
CDR3aa: CASSLVVEPAYGYTF

v_gene: TRBV10-2
j_gene: TRBJ1-6
abundance: once
d_gene: TRBD1
CDR3nt: TGCGCCAGCAGTGAAGAAGGACAGGGGGCTTTTTCACCCCTCCACTTT
CDR3aa: CASSEEGQGAFSPLHF

v_gene: TRBV27
j_gene: TRBJ1-2
abundance: -
d_gene: -
CDR3nt: TGTGCCAGCAGAAGACAGGCGCCTAACTATGGCTACACCTTC
CDR3aa: CASRRQAPNYGYTF

v_gene: TRBV21-1
j_gene: TRBJ1-1
abundance: -
d_gene: -
CDR3nt: TGTGCCAGCAGCCTCCCGACAGGGGGTATGAACACTGAAGCTTTCTTT
CDR3aa: CASSLPTGGMNTEAFF

v_gene: TRBV6-5
j_gene: TRBJ1-6
abundance: -
d_gene: -
CDR3nt: TGTGCCAGCAGTCCCCTCCCCTATAATTCACCCCTCCACTTT
CDR3aa: CASSPLPYNSPLHF

v_gene: TRBV5-1
j_gene: TRBJ2-7
abundance: -
d_gene: TRBD1
CDR3nt: TGCGCCAGCAGCGTAGGACAGGGCCCAGGAGGCGAGCAGTACTTC
CDR3aa: CASSVGQGPGGEQYF